This T cell receptor beta chain emerged from a study of T-cell reconstitution after alpha-beta-depleted transplantation in children. The TCRbeta library incorporated unique molecular identifiers. One entry per CDR3 protein, called by TCRdb with MiXCR from the PCR reads. Among about a million distinct CDR3 sequences listed, roughly 29% were seen once. The TCR comes from a boy younger than two who had a stem cell transplant for SCID, so the T cells may come from the graft donor. The input for sequencing was PBMCs, mostly from graft donor cells, taken 360 days after TCRalphabeta/CD19-depleted stem cell transplant.

The CDR3 here is CSAHGLAGVRYF. The CDR3 DNA sequence: TGCAGTGCTCACGGACTAGCGGGGGTTCGGTACTTC. The J gene is TRBJ2-7, the V gene TRBV20-1, with TRBD2 matching 13 bases. V was pared by 5 bases and J by 12 bases, with 7 bases of the junction left unmatched. Germline CDR1 is DFQATT and CDR2 is SNEGSKA (reference sequence). The CDR3 spans 12 residues.